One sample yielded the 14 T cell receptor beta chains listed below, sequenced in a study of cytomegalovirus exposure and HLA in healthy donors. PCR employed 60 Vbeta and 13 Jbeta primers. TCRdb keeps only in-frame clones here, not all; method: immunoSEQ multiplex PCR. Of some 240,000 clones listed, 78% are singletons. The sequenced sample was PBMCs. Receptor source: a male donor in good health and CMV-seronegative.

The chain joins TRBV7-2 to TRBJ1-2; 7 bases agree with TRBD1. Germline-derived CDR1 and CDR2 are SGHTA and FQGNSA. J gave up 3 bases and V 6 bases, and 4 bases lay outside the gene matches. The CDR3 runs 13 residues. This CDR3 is CASRLQGHYGYTF. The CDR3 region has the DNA TGTGCCAGCAGATTACAGGGGCACTATGGCTACACCTTC.

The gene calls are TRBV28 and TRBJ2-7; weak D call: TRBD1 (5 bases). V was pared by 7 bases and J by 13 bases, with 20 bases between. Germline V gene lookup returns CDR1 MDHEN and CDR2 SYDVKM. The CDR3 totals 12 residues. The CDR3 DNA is TGTGCCAGCACCACCCCTGACAGTGAGACTTACTTC. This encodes CASTTPDSETYF.

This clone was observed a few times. The CDR3 reads CASSSTGLDTEAFF. CDR3 nucleotide sequence: TGTGCCAGCTCATCGACAGGGTTGGACACTGAAGCTTTCTTT. This chain uses TRBV18 with TRBJ1-1, with 7 bases that match TRBD1. J lost 3 bases, V lost 5 bases, and 6 bases had no gene match. CDR3 length equals 14 residues. CDR1 is KGHSH and CDR2 is LQKENI in the germline V gene.

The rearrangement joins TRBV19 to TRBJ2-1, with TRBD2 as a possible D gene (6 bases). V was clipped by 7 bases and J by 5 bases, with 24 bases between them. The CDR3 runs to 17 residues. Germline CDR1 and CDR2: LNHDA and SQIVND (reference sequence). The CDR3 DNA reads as TGTGCCAGTACCTTCAGCATTCGGGACTTCGCCAACAATGAGCAGTTCTTC. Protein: CASTFSIRDFANNEQFF.

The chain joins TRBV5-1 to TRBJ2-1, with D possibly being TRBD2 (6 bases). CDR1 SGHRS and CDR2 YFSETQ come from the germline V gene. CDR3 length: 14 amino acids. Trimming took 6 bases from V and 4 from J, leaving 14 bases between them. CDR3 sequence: CASNYGSDYNEQFF. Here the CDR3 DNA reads TGCGCCAGCAATTACGGGAGTGATTACAATGAGCAGTTCTTC.

The CDR3 here is CASSAIGTRADTQYF. The CDR3 bases are TGTGCCAGCAGCGCGATCGGGACTAGAGCAGATACGCAGTATTTT. The chain has TRBV7-9 and TRBJ2-3; 8 bases are shared with TRBD2. Trimming at V came to 5 bases and at J to 4 bases, leaving 8 bases not matched to a gene. CDR1 and CDR2 from the germline V gene are SEHNR and FQNEAQ (reference sequence). CDR3 size: 15 residues.

CDR3 residues: CASRQTGEGETQYF. The CDR3 region has the DNA TGTGCCAGTAGACAGACAGGGGAAGGAGAGACCCAGTACTTC. The chain joins TRBV19 to TRBJ2-5; 8 bases agree with TRBD1. Looked up from germline, CDR1 is LNHDA and CDR2 is SQIVND (reference sequence). V dropped 6 bases and J dropped 4; count of bases not matched to a gene: 7. The CDR3 runs to 14 residues.

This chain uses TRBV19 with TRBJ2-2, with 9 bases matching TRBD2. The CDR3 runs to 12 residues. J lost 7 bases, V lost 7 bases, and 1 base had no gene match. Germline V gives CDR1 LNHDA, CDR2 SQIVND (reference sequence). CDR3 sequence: CASTSGIGELFF. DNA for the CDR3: TGTGCCAGTACTAGCGGGATCGGGGAGCTGTTTTTT.

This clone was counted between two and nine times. CDR3 coding DNA: TGTGCCAGCAGTCTCGAGACAGGGGGCCCCTATGGCTACACCTTC. This gives the protein CASSLETGGPYGYTF. The chain uses TRBV6-6 and TRBJ1-2; 10 positions agree with TRBD1. The V gene's germline CDR1 is MNHNY and CDR2 SVGAGI (reference sequence). The CDR3 spans 15 residues. Trimming took 5 bases from V and 4 from J; bases not matched to a gene: 7.

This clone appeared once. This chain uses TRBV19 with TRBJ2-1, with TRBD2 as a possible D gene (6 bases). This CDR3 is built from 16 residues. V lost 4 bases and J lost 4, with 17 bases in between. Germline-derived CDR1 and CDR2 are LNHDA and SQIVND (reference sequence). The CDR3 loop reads CASSTIPGLAYNEQFF. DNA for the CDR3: TGTGCCAGTAGTACTATCCCGGGACTCGCTTACAATGAGCAGTTCTTC.

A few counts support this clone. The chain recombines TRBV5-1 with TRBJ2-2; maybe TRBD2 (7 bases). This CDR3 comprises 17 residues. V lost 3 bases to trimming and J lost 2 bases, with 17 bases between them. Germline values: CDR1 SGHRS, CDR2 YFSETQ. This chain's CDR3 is CASSSSGTRGNTGELFF. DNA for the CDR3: TGCGCCAGCAGCTCCAGCGGGACCAGGGGTAACACCGGGGAGCTGTTTTTT. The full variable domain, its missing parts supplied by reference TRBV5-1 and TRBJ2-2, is KAGVTQTPRYLIKTRGQQVTLSCSPISGHRSVSWYQQTPGQGLQFLFEYFSETQRNKGNFPGRFSGRQFSNSRSEMNVSTLELGDSALYLCASSSSGTRGNTGELFFGEGSRLTVL.

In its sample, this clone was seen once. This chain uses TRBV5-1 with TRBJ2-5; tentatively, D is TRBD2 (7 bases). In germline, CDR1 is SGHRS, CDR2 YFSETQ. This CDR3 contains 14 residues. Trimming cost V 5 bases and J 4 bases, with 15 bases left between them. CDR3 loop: CASRGGGVRETQYF. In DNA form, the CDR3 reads TGCGCCAGCAGAGGGGGAGGGGTCCGAGAGACCCAGTACTTC.

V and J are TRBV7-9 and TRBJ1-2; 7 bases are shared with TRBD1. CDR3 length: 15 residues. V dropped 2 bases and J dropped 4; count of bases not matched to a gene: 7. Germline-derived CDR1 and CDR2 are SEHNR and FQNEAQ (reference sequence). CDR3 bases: TGTGCCAGCAGCTTATCGGGACAGCTCCTCTATGGCTACACCTTC. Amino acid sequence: CASSLSGQLLYGYTF.

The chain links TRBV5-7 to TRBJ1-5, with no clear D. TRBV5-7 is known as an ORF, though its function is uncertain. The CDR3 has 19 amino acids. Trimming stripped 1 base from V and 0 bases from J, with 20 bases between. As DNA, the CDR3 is TGTGCCAGCAGCTTGAATAGGTCCATACTACTCCTTAGCAATCAGCCCCAGCATTTT. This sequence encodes CASSLNRSILLLSNQPQHF.